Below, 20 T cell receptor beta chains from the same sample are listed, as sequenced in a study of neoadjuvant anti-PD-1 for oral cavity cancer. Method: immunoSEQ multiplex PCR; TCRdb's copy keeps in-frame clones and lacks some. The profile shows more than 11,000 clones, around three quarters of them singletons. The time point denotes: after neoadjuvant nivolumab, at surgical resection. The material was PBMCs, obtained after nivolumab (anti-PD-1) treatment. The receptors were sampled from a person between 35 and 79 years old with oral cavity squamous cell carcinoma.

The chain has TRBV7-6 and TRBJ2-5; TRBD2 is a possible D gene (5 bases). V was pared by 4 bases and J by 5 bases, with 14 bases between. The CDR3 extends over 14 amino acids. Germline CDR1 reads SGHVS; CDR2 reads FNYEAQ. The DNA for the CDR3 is TGTGCCAGCAGCTCCCGGAGGATGACGGAGACCCAGTACTTC. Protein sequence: CASSSRRMTETQYF.

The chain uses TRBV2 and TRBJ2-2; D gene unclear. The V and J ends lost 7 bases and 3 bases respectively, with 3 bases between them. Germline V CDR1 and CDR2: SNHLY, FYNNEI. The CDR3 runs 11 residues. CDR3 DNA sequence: TGTGCCAGCAAGTACACCGGGGAGCTGTTTTTT. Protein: CASKYTGELFF.

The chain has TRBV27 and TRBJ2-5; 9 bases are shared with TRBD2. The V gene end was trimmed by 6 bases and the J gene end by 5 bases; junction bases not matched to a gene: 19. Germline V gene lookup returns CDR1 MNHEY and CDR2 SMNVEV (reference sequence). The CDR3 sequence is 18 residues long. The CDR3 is CASRPYGIAGVVWETQYF. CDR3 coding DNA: TGTGCCAGCAGGCCCTACGGCATAGCGGGAGTCGTATGGGAGACCCAGTACTTC.

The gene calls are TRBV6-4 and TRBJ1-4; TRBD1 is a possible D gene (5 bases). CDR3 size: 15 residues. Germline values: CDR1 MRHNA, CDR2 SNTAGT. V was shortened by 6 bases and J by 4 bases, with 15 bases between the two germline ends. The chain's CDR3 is CASRGGGSGNEKLFF. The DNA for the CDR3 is TGTGCCAGCAGGGGGGGTGGGAGCGGTAATGAAAAACTGTTTTTT.

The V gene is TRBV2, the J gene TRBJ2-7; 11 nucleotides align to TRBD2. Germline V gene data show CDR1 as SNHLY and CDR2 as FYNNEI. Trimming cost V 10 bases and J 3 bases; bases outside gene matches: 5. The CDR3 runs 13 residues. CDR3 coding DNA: TGTGCCAACCCGGGGACTAGCGGCTACGAGCAGTACTTC. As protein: CANPGTSGYEQYF.

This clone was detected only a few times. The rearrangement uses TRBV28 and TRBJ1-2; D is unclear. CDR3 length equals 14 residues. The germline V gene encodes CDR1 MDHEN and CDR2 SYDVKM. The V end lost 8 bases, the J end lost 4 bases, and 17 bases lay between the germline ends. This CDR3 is CASLPRLSGYGYTF. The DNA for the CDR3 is TGTGCCAGCCTACCCCGACTGTCTGGCTATGGCTACACCTTC.

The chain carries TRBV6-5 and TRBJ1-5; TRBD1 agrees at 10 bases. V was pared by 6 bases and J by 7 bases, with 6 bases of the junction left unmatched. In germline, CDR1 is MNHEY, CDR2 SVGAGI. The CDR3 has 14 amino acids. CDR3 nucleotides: TGTGCCAGCAGCCGAGGGACAGGGGAGCAGCCCCAGCATTTT. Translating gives CASSRGTGEQPQHF.

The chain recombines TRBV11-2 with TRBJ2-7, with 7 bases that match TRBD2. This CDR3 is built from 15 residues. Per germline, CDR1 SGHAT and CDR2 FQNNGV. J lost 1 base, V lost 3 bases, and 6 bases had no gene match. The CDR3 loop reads CASSFVREGSYEQYF. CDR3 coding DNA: TGTGCCAGCAGCTTCGTCAGGGAGGGATCCTACGAGCAGTACTTC.

For the CDR3, the DNA is TGTGCCAGCAGTTGGGGGGGGAGCTCCTACGAGCAGTACTTC. It is translated as CASSWGGSSYEQYF. This chain links TRBV27 with TRBJ2-7; 7 bases agree with TRBD2. The CDR3 spans 14 residues. CDR1 is MNHEY, CDR2 SMNVEV, per germline (reference sequence). The J segment lost 0 bases and the V segment lost 4 bases, leaving 3 bases of the junction unmatched.

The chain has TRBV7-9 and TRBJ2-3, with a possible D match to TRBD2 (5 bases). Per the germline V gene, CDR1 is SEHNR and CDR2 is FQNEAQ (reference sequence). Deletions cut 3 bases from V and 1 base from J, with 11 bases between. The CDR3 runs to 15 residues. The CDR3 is CASSFEGSGTDTQYF. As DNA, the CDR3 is TGTGCCAGCAGCTTCGAGGGTTCGGGCACAGATACGCAGTATTTT.

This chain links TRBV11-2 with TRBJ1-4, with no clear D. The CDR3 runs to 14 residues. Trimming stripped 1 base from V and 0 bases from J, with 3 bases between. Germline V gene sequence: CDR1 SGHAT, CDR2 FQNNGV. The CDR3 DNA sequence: TGTGCCAGCAGCTTAGGGGCAACTAATGAAAAACTGTTTTTT. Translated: CASSLGATNEKLFF.

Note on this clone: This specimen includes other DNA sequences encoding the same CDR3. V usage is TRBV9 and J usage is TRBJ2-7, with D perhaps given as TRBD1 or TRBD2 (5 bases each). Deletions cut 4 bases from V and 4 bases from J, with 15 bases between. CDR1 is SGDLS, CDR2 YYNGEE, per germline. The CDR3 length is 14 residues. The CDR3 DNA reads TGTGCCAGCAGCCCTAGAGGGGTGGGGTACGAGCAGTACTTC. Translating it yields CASSPRGVGYEQYF.

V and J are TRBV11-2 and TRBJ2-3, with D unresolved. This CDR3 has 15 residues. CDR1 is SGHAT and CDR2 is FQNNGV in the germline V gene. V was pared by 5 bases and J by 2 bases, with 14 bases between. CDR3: CASSRSRVFTDTQYF. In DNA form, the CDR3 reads TGTGCCAGCAGCCGAAGTCGTGTATTCACAGATACGCAGTATTTT.

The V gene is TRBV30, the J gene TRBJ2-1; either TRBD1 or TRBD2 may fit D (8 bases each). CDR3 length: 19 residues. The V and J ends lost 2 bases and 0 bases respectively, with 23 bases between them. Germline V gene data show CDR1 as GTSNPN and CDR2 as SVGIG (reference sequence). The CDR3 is CAWSSGGGRYRSSYNEQFF. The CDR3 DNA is TGTGCCTGGAGTTCAGGGGGCGGGAGGTATCGGTCCTCCTACAATGAGCAGTTCTTC.

CDR3 in DNA: TGTGCCAGCAGTGATCAGCGGGAGGTTGACGAGCAGTACTTC. Residues: CASSDQREVDEQYF. The chain couples TRBV6-1 to TRBJ2-7, with 9 bases fitting TRBD2. Trimming removed 3 bases from V and 5 bases from J; junction bases left unmatched: 5. This CDR3 region has 14 residues. The germline gives CDR1 MNHNS, CDR2 SASEGT.

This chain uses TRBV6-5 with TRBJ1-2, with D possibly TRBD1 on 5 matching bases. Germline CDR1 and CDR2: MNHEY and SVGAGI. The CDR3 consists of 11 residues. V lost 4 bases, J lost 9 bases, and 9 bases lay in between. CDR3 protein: CASSWQGRYTF. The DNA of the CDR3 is TGTGCCAGCAGTTGGCAGGGTCGCTACACCTTC.

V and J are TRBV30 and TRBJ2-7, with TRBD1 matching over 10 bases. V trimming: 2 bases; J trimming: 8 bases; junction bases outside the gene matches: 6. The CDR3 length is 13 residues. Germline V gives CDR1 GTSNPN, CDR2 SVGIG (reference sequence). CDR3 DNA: TGTGCCTGGAGTTTTGGGACAGGGGTTAAGCAGTACTTC. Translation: CAWSFGTGVKQYF.

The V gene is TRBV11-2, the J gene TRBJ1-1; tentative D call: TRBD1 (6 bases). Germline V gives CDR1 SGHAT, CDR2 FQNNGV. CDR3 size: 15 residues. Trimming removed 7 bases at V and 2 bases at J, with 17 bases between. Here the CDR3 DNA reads TGTGCCAGCACCCCTTCCACAGGGATAAACACTGAAGCTTTCTTT. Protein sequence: CASTPSTGINTEAFF.

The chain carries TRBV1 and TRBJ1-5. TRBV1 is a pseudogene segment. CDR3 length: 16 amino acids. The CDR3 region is CTSSQVASALNQPQHF. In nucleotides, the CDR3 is TGCACCAGCAGCCAAGTAGCGTCCGCCCTCAATCAGCCCCAGCATTTT.

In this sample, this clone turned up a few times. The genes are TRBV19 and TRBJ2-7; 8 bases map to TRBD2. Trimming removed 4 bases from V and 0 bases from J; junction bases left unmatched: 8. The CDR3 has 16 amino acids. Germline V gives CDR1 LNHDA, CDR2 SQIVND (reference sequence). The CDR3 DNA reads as TGTGCCAGTAGTACCGTAGCGGGGCAAGGCTCCTACGAGCAGTACTTC. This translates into CASSTVAGQGSYEQYF.